The text below deals with one TCR beta chain. The antigen this receptor binds is unknown. Base quality data are lacking; no much larger clone is found one base away. The trial excluded patients who had a history of autoimmune disease or who were on systemic immunosuppression. Peripheral blood for TCR sequencing was collected from all dose cohorts at baseline, on cycle 4 day 1, and on cycle 7 day 1. The samples were taken from a phase I, first-in-human, multicenter, open-label dose-escalation trial of ivuxolimab. Adults with locally advanced or metastatic melanoma, renal cell carcinoma, hepatocellular carcinoma or head and neck squamous cell carcinoma were enrolled in the trial. Before TCR sequencing, CD4+ T cells and CD8+ T cells were sorted from peripheral blood as separate populations. For sequencing of the TCRbeta CDR3 region, genomic DNA was extracted from the sorted cells. The immunoSEQ Assay was used for sequencing of TCRbeta CDR3 regions. Entries here come from immuneACCESS through TCRdb and include only in-frame sequences with V and J called. Some clones fail to appear in such tables; in the studies checked, an unresolved V gene covers under half of the shortfall, and the cause of the remainder is unknown. This sample has roughly 26,000 clones in its table, and roughly three quarters of those were observed once. Jointly, the top ten make up approximately 14% of the sample.

The record originates from a study of OX40 agonist ivuxolimab in advanced cancers. For the study in its entirety: Ivuxolimab was a fully human IgG2 agonistic monoclonal antibody targeting the costimulatory receptor OX40 (CD134). The monotherapy dose-escalation portion (N = 52 patients) of the phase I ivuxolimab trial is reported in the paper. Patients were allowed to have had prior anti-PD-1, anti-PD-L1 or anti-CTLA-4 therapy, and approximately 37% of the dose-escalation patients had been treated with checkpoint inhibitors. Of the roughly 51 patients in dose escalation, some 20 had hepatocellular carcinoma, around 15 had melanoma, 9 had renal cell carcinoma and 9 had head and neck cancer. Intravenous ivuxolimab was administered to patients every 2 weeks at six dose levels: 0.01, 0.1, 0.3, 1.5, 3 and 10 mg/kg. The purpose of peripheral TCRbeta sequencing was to test whether ivuxolimab changed TCR sequence diversity and led to clonal T-cell expansion. A male proportion of 75% to 85% and a mean age of around 60 years, ranging from about 23 to 90, were recorded for the dose-escalation cohort. Partial responses occurred in three dose-escalation patients: two with cutaneous melanoma and one with hepatocellular carcinoma.

General study outcomes and caveats: At doses of 0.1 to 3.0 mg/kg, clonal expansion of both CD4+ and CD8+ T cells in blood was seen between baseline and week 6. Low levels of normalized T-cell clonal expansion were also shown by some nonresponding patients. Partial responders in the 0.1-3.0 mg/kg groups had among the lowest normalized peripheral clonal expansion, especially among CD8+ T cells. The antigen specificity of the peripheral T cells that underwent clonal expansion was not determined. After ivuxolimab, expanded clones were on average more numerous among CD8+ T cells than among CD4+ T cells.

V is shortened by 1 base, J by 2 bases, and the region joining them spans 8 bases. CDR1 and CDR2, per the germline V gene, are SGDLS and YYNGEE. Taken from cysteine to phenylalanine, the CDR3 has 14 residues. Kept here is only the CDR3 DNA, which spans 42 bases and is read in frame from base 1. The V and J genes are TRBV9 and TRBJ2-3; a tentative D match to TRBD1 spans 5 bases. The starting material was CD4+ or CD8+ T cells sorted from blood, obtained in a trial of the OX40 agonist ivuxolimab. The TCR was taken from an adult with an advanced solid tumor such as melanoma, head and neck, liver or kidney cancer. The nucleotides read TGTGCCAGCAGCGTAAAAGGGGACACAGATACGCAGTATTTT. Its amino acids are CASSVKGDTDTQYF.